This T cell receptor beta chain originates from a study of early T cells in non-severe SARS-CoV-2 infection. Attached unique molecular identifiers marked individual cDNA molecules. TCRdb fed the 5' RACE reads into MiXCR, producing one record per CDR3 protein. The sample carries tens of thousands of distinct CDR3 sequences, over 10% recorded once. V was cut by 7 bases and J by 3 bases, with 15 bases left in between. CDR3 length: 15 residues. CDR1 and CDR2 (germline): MNHEY, SVGAGI. The source is an adult who was a healthcare worker with PCR-confirmed SARS-CoV-2 infection or an uninfected control (not recorded which). This chain joins TRBV6-5 and TRBJ2-2; D gene ambiguous. Here the sequenced sample was whole blood, taken at baseline. This CDR3 reads CASKFQALDTGELFF. The CDR3 DNA reads TGTGCCAGCAAGTTCCAGGCCCTAGACACCGGGGAGCTGTTTTTT.